A selection of T cell receptor beta chains follows, all from one sample in a study of blood T cell repertoires in COVID-19. Using immunoSEQ multiplex PCR, the repertoire was profiled, and TCRdb retains in-frame clones only, with some absent. The data hold over 250,000 clones, with approximately 90% observed a single time. The sequenced sample was peripheral blood. The receptor set was obtained from a woman between 35 and 50 years old who had recovered from COVID-19. Each CDR3 is given with its conserved first and last residue. A D gene is named only where the DNA matches it firmly. A row's size may be missing; if present it is once, few, many or a size class.

clone size	V gene	D gene	J gene	CDR3 DNA	CDR3 protein
.	TRBV19	.	TRBJ1-5	TGTGCCAGTAGTATAGATCGGTCCCGGCCCCAGCATTTT	CASSIDRSRPQHF
.	TRBV29-1	.	TRBJ2-3	TGCAGCGTTGATATGGCAGGCCCTCCTAGCACAGATACGCAGTATTTT	CSVDMAGPPSTDTQYF
once	TRBV27	.	TRBJ2-7	TGTGCCAGCTGTCCTGGTGCCCTCAAGGGCAGGGCGGGGGAGCAGTACTTC	CASCPGALKGRAGEQYF
.	TRBV29-1	.	TRBJ1-4	TGCAGCGTTGGGGGCCCTAATGAAAAACTGTTTTTT	CSVGGPNEKLFF
.	TRBV10-3	TRBD1	TRBJ1-6	TGTGCCACCTCACCGAGGGACAGGGAGGGTTCACCCCTCCACTTT	CATSPRDREGSPLHF
.	TRBV5-1	TRBD1	TRBJ2-7	TGCGCCAGCAGCCTCACTACGGGACAGGGCGGTGAGCAGTACTTC	CASSLTTGQGGEQYF
.	TRBV27	.	TRBJ1-2	TGTGCCAGCAGAGGGACACCCTATGGCTACACCTTC	CASRGTPYGYTF
.	TRBV7-8	.	TRBJ2-4	TGTGCCAGCAGCTTGGGGCTGGGAAACATTCAGTACTTC	CASSLGLGNIQYF
.	TRBV6-6	.	TRBJ1-1	TGTGCCAGCAGCGACCGGACAGTAGGAACTGAAGCTTTCTTT	CASSDRTVGTEAFF
.	TRBV18	.	TRBJ2-2	TGTGCCAGCTCACCCGGGACCGGGGAGCTGTTTTTT	CASSPGTGELFF
few	TRBV7-2	.	TRBJ2-6	TGTGCCAGCAGCTTTAGGAGCTCTGGGGCCAACGTCCTGACTTTC	CASSFRSSGANVLTF
.	TRBV6-2/TRBV6-3	.	TRBJ1-1	TGTGCCAGCACCCCCAGGGGCACGAACACTGAAGCTTTCTTT	CASTPRGTNTEAFF
few	TRBV30	TRBD1	TRBJ1-5	TGTGCCTGGAGTGGGGCAGGGGGCTTAGGCAATCAGCCCCAGCATTTT	CAWSGAGGLGNQPQHF
.	TRBV6-1	TRBD1	TRBJ1-1	TGTGCCAGCAGTGAAGACAGGGGAGTAACTGAAGCTTTCTTT	CASSEDRGVTEAFF
.	TRBV6-5	.	TRBJ2-1	TGTGCCAGCAACCCAGGAGGGCCGGGGAATGAGCAGTTCTTC	CASNPGGPGNEQFF
few	TRBV5-6	TRBD1	TRBJ2-5	TGTGCCAGCTGGGACAGGGGCCAAGAGACCCAGTACTTC	CASWDRGQETQYF
.	TRBV19	TRBD1	TRBJ2-1	TGTGCCAGTAGTCCGCCGGGACAGGGGAATGAGCAGTTCTTC	CASSPPGQGNEQFF
once	TRBV5-4	.	TRBJ1-1	TGTGCCAGCAGCTTGGACAGAAGGAACACTGAAGCTTTCTTT	CASSLDRRNTEAFF
.	TRBV11-3	.	TRBJ1-2	TGTGCCAGCAGACCGACGGGGGGGTATAACTATGGCTACACCTTC	CASRPTGGYNYGYTF
.	TRBV30	.	TRBJ1-5	TGTGCCTGGAGTGTAGTTGCAGGGCCGCAGCCCCAGCATTTT	CAWSVVAGPQPQHF
.	TRBV5-1	.	TRBJ1-4	TGCGCCAGCAGCTGGACCGCGGGGGGCAGTGAAAAACTGTTTTTT	CASSWTAGGSEKLFF
.	TRBV3-1/TRBV3-2	TRBD2	TRBJ2-1	TGTGCCAGCAGCCATGACCTAGCGGACAATGAGCAGTTCTTC	CASSHDLADNEQFF
.	TRBV6-5	.	TRBJ1-1	TGTGCCAGCAGTACCAAAGGGGCCCTTTCAGAAGCTTTCTTT	CASSTKGALSEAFF
.	TRBV7-2	TRBD2	TRBJ2-3	TGTGCCAGCAGCCCGGGGACTAGCGGAGATACGCAGTATTTT	CASSPGTSGDTQYF
.	TRBV18	TRBD1	TRBJ1-5	TGTGCCAGCTCACCGGGACAGGCCCCACAGCCCCAGCATTTT	CASSPGQAPQPQHF
.	TRBV5-1	TRBD1	TRBJ1-2	TGCGCCAGTTCCCGCACCGGGACAGGAAACTATGGCTACACCTTC	CASSRTGTGNYGYTF
.	TRBV5-4	.	TRBJ1-1	TGTGCCAGCAGCTTGGGAACTCAGGATGAAGCTTTCTTT	CASSLGTQDEAFF
.	TRBV15	.	TRBJ2-5	TGTGCCACCAGCAGAGATAAGGCAGGGGTAGGGGAGACCCAGTACTTC	CATSRDKAGVGETQYF
.	TRBV18	TRBD1	TRBJ1-1	TGTGCCAGCTCACCTTCGAATGGACAGGGGAACACTGAAGCTTTCTTT	CASSPSNGQGNTEAFF
.	TRBV19	.	TRBJ1-1	TGTGCCAGTAGTATAGATGTGGGCGCAGGGGTGGTAGGAGCTTTCTTT	CASSIDVGAGVVGAFF
.	TRBV27	.	TRBJ2-1	TGTGCCAGCAGTTTCGGGGGCGGGGGTGAGCAGTTCTTC	CASSFGGGGEQFF
.	TRBV27	.	TRBJ2-7	TGTGCCAGCAGGCCCGGGCCTGGGAGCTCCTACGAGCAGTACTTC	CASRPGPGSSYEQYF
.	TRBV9	TRBD1	TRBJ1-3	TGTGCCAGCAGGGGCCCGGGACAGGGAGGATTTGCCGATTTT	CASRGPGQGGFADF
.	TRBV15	.	TRBJ2-7	TGTGCCACCAGCGGTGAAAGAGGCCCCTACGAGCAGTACTTC	CATSGERGPYEQYF
.	TRBV4-3	TRBD2	TRBJ2-3	TGCGCCAGCAGCCAAGACCTAGCGGGAGGTGCAGATACGCAGTATTTT	CASSQDLAGGADTQYF
.	TRBV5-1	TRBD2	TRBJ2-1	TGCGCCAGCAGCTTGGCAGCGGGAGGGAGCTCCTACAATGAGCAGTTCTTC	CASSLAAGGSSYNEQFF
.	TRBV19	TRBD1	TRBJ1-3	TGTGCCAGTAAACCCGACAGGGCTGGAAACACCATATATTTT	CASKPDRAGNTIYF
.	TRBV4-3	TRBD2	TRBJ2-3	TGCGCCAGCAGCCAACCTAGCGGGAGGGCAGATACGCAGTATTTT	CASSQPSGRADTQYF
.	TRBV1	.	TRBJ2-1	TGCACCAGCAGCCAAGGACTAGCGGGAGGGTATGAGCAGTTCTTC	CTSSQGLAGGYEQFF
.	TRBV5-6	TRBD1	TRBJ1-4	TGTGCCAGCAGCTTCGGGACAGGTCCAACGGTGTTTTTT	CASSFGTGPTVFF
.	TRBV27	TRBD2	TRBJ2-7	TGTGCCAGCAGTTTGGGGGGGACTTATGAGCAGTACTTC	CASSLGGTYEQYF
.	TRBV6-5	TRBD1	TRBJ1-1	TGTGCCAGCAGTTCCGACAGGGGGGTAGCTTTCTTT	CASSSDRGVAFF
.	TRBV28	.	TRBJ1-1	TGTGCCAGCCCCGCGCGGGGGGCTCTGAACACTGAAGCTTTCTTT	CASPARGALNTEAFF
.	TRBV7-2	TRBD1	TRBJ2-1	TGTGCCAGCAGCTTAGTAGGGGGCTACACGGGCAATGAGCAGTTCTTC	CASSLVGGYTGNEQFF
.	TRBV6-2/TRBV6-3	TRBD1	TRBJ1-5	TGTGCCAGCAGTTACCGTACGGGCCAGGGGGACAATCAGCCCCAGCATTTT	CASSYRTGQGDNQPQHF
once	TRBV30	TRBD1	TRBJ2-7	TGTGCCTGGGGCCTCGGGACAGGGTATGAGCAGTACTTC	CAWGLGTGYEQYF
.	TRBV19	TRBD1	TRBJ1-5	TGTGCCAGTACGACAGGGAGTCAGCCCCAGCATTTT	CASTTGSQPQHF
once	TRBV5-1	.	TRBJ1-5	TGCGCCAGCAGCTTGTCAGGGGGCAATCAGCCCCAGCATTTT	CASSLSGGNQPQHF
.	TRBV6-1	.	TRBJ1-1	TGTGCCAGCAGTGAATGGCTGAACACTGAAGCTTTCTTT	CASSEWLNTEAFF
.	TRBV29-1	TRBD1	TRBJ2-6	TGCAGCGTAGACCCGGGACAGGGCTTGTCTGGGGCCAACGTCCTGACTTTC	CSVDPGQGLSGANVLTF
.	TRBV4-3	.	TRBJ1-2	TGCGCCAGCAGCCCCAAGGGACACTCAGGTGGTGACTATGGCTACACCTTC	CASSPKGHSGGDYGYTF
.	TRBV27	.	TRBJ2-7	TGTGCCAGCAGTGGGGGACACTTCTACGAGCAGTACTTC	CASSGGHFYEQYF
.	TRBV4-1	TRBD1	TRBJ2-1	TGCGCCAGCAGCTCGCTCGGGGGACAGGGCTACAATGAGCAGTTCTTC	CASSSLGGQGYNEQFF
once	TRBV7-2	.	TRBJ2-1	TGTGCCAGCAGCTTAGTGTGGGGGGTTGGGGCTGAGCAGTTCTTC	CASSLVWGVGAEQFF